The 27 T cell receptor beta chains below all came from one sample that was sequenced in a study of T cells in Graves' hyperthyroidism and ophthalmopathy. Using RNA transcripts as the source, TCR beta CDR3 regions were amplified. TCR CDR3 regions were first amplified by RT-PCR with HTBI primers. TCRdb re-called the multiplex PCR reads through MiXCR, storing one row per CDR3 protein. The top ten hold roughly a tenth of the sample, which has hundreds of thousands of distinct CDR3 sequences, 14% seen once. Input material: blood. The receptors derive from a woman aged 18 to 35 with Graves' hyperthyroidism.

A few counts support this clonotype. The chain uses TRBV19 and TRBJ1-5, with D unclear. Trimming took 3 bases from V and 7 from J, leaving 13 bases between them. The germline gives CDR1 LNHDA, CDR2 SQIVND (reference sequence). The CDR3 sequence is 14 residues long. CDR3 in amino acids: CASSMPGTVQPQHF. The CDR3 DNA sequence: TGTGCCAGTAGTATGCCGGGAACAGTCCAGCCCCAGCATTTT.

Note on this clonotype: This may stem from a read error, because a much larger clone lies one nucleotide away. V gene TRBV2 combines with J gene TRBJ1-1; the D gene is possibly TRBD1 (6 bases). The CDR3 is 13 residues long. CDR1 and CDR2 from the germline V gene are SNHLY and FYNNEI. V was trimmed by 10 bases and J by 3 bases, leaving 15 bases between them. This CDR3 is CATRGGGDTEAFF. The CDR3 DNA follows: TGTGCCACCCGAGGAGGGGGGGACACTGAAGCTTTCTTT.

This clonotype was seen only a few times. This chain links TRBV6-1 with TRBJ1-6, with 7 bases identical to TRBD1. V shed 8 bases and J 6 bases; nucleotides not matched to a gene: 4. The germline gives CDR1 MNHNS, CDR2 SASEGT. The CDR3 loop spans 13 amino acids. The CDR3 sequence is CASRDSPNSPLHF. For the CDR3, the DNA is TGTGCCAGCCGGGACAGCCCTAATTCACCCCTCCACTTT.

The genes are TRBV18 and TRBJ2-3, with D unresolved. In germline, CDR1 is KGHSH, CDR2 LQKENI. V was clipped by 0 bases and J by 2 bases, with 15 bases between them. The CDR3 spans 17 residues. CDR3 residues: CASSPPTGGSTTDTQYF. The CDR3 bases are TGTGCCAGCTCACCACCGACTGGCGGCTCCACCACAGATACGCAGTATTTT.

The chain recombines TRBV7-8 with TRBJ2-3, with D perhaps matching TRBD2 (6 bases). V lost 6 bases, J lost 5 bases, and 21 bases lay in between. The CDR3 has 16 amino acids. Germline V gives CDR1 SGHVS, CDR2 FQNEAQ. The CDR3 loop reads CASSSTRGRTRDTQYF. DNA for the CDR3: TGTGCCAGCAGTTCAACCCGGGGGAGGACGAGAGATACGCAGTATTTT.

In its sample, this clonotype was seen many times. The chain is built from TRBV28 and TRBJ2-5; 10 nucleotides align to TRBD1. Trimming cost V 6 bases and J 0 bases; bases outside gene matches: 7. Germline-derived CDR1 and CDR2 are MDHEN and SYDVKM. This CDR3 is built from 16 residues. The CDR3: CASSRGTGANQETQYF. The DNA of the CDR3 is TGTGCCAGCAGCAGGGGGACAGGGGCTAACCAAGAGACCCAGTACTTC.

This clonotype was recorded at least ten times. The chain couples TRBV5-1 to TRBJ2-1, with 10 nucleotides matching TRBD2. The germline CDR1 and CDR2 sequences are SGHRS and YFSETQ. The CDR3 loop spans 16 amino acids. Germline trimming cut 4 bases from V and 0 bases from J; bases unmatched to any gene: 4. CDR3 region: CASSRLAGNSYNEQFF. CDR3 sequence (DNA): TGCGCCAGCAGCCGACTAGCGGGCAACTCCTACAATGAGCAGTTCTTC.

This clonotype was seen repeatedly, ten times or more. V usage is TRBV7-9 and J usage is TRBJ1-2, with TRBD1 matching over 8 bases. The length of the CDR3 is 16 residues. Trimming cost V 3 bases and J 0 bases; bases outside gene matches: 6. The germline CDR1 and CDR2 sequences are SEHNR and FQNEAQ (reference sequence). CDR3 residues: CASSLDRARANYGYTF. The CDR3 bases are TGTGCCAGCAGCTTGGACAGGGCCCGAGCTAACTATGGCTACACCTTC.

This clonotype was observed at least ten times. Here the CDR3 reads CASSKDRGLGGYTF. The CDR3 DNA is TGTGCCAGCAGTAAAGACAGGGGTTTGGGTGGCTACACCTTC. V is TRBV27 and J is TRBJ1-2, with 8 bases identical to TRBD1. With V trimmed by 5 bases and J by 7 bases, 9 bases remained unmatched. The germline V gene encodes CDR1 MNHEY and CDR2 SMNVEV (reference sequence). There are 14 residues in the CDR3.

This clonotype was counted many times. This chain joins TRBV7-9 and TRBJ2-3; 14 bases align to TRBD2. The germline gives CDR1 SEHNR, CDR2 FQNEAQ (reference sequence). The CDR3 length is 16 residues. V was pared by 5 bases and J by 6 bases, with 7 bases of the junction left unmatched. The CDR3 loop reads CASSVGLAGGPDTQYF. In nucleotides, the CDR3 is TGTGCCAGCAGCGTCGGACTAGCGGGAGGCCCCGATACGCAGTATTTT. The variable domain in full, with the rest retrieved from reference TRBV7-9 and TRBJ2-3, is DTGVSQNPRHKITKRGQNVTFRCDPISEHNRLYWYRQTLGQGPEFLTYFQNEAQLEKSRLLSDRFSAERPKGSFSTLEIQRTEQGDSAMYLCASSVGLAGGPDTQYFGPGTRLTVL.

The gene calls are TRBV2 and TRBJ2-2; TRBD2 agrees at 11 bases. The CDR3 runs 15 residues. V lost 4 bases and J lost 3; bases outside the gene matches: 1. CDR1 and CDR2 (germline): SNHLY, FYNNEI. The CDR3 protein is CASSGLAGYTGELFF. The CDR3 nucleotides read TGTGCCAGCAGTGGACTAGCGGGGTACACCGGGGAGCTGTTTTTT.

In this sample, this clonotype turned up many times. This chain links TRBV11-2 with TRBJ2-7; 10 bases fit TRBD1. The V gene end was trimmed by 5 bases and the J gene end by 5 bases; junction bases not matched to a gene: 12. Germline lookup yields CDR1 SGHAT and CDR2 FQNNGV. This CDR3 is built from 16 residues. CDR3 residues: CASSPARGTGVNEQYF. The CDR3 DNA reads as TGTGCCAGCAGCCCCGCCAGGGGGACAGGGGTGAACGAGCAGTACTTC.

In this sample, this clonotype turned up a few times. The chain has TRBV2 and TRBJ2-4; maybe TRBD1 (5 bases). Germline-derived CDR1 and CDR2 are SNHLY and FYNNEI. The CDR3 has 15 amino acids. V was shortened by 5 bases and J by 1 base, with 12 bases between the two germline ends. In DNA, the CDR3 is TGTGCCAGCAGTACAGGTGGGGCCGCCAAAAACATTCAGTACTTC. Translated, it gives CASSTGGAAKNIQYF.

The J gene is TRBJ2-2, the V gene TRBV5-1, with a tentative D call TRBD1 (6 bases). Deletions cut 4 bases from V and 2 bases from J, with 15 bases between. Germline CDR1 is SGHRS and CDR2 is YFSETQ. CDR3 length equals 16 residues. CDR3 loop: CASSLGTYANTGELFF. In DNA, the CDR3 is TGCGCCAGCAGCCTTGGGACATACGCAAACACCGGGGAGCTGTTTTTT.

This clonotype was counted many times. This chain joins TRBV7-9 and TRBJ2-5, with D perhaps TRBD1 (6 bases). CDR1 and CDR2 (germline): SEHNR, FQNEAQ (reference sequence). Between the trimmed V and J ends, which lost 5 bases and 4 bases, there was a span of 17 bases. CDR3 size: 15 residues. CDR3 sequence: CASSVLEGVRETQYF. The CDR3 region has the DNA TGTGCCAGCAGCGTTTTAGAGGGGGTCCGAGAGACCCAGTACTTC.

The gene calls are TRBV7-9 and TRBJ2-1, with D maybe TRBD2 (6 bases). Germline values: CDR1 SEHNR, CDR2 FQNEAQ (reference sequence). This CDR3 contains 16 residues. The germline V and J ends were trimmed by 2 bases and 7 bases, with 18 bases remaining between them. CDR3 in amino acids: CASSLPRRGILNEQFF. The DNA for the CDR3 is TGTGCCAGCAGCTTACCGAGGAGGGGTATTTTGAATGAGCAGTTCTTC.

This clonotype showed up many times. The V gene is TRBV12-3 or TRBV12-4, the J gene TRBJ2-5, with D unresolved. V lost 7 bases and J 2 bases, leaving 14 bases between the germline ends. The CDR3 runs to 14 residues. DNA of the CDR3: TGTGCCAGCACCGAAAACTGGCAACAAGAGACCCAGTACTTC. Protein: CASTENWQQETQYF.

A word on this clonotype: A read error may be the cause here, since a much bigger clone is one base away. V gene TRBV2 combines with J gene TRBJ2-1; possibly TRBD2 for D (6 bases). The V gene lost 1 base and the J gene lost 10 bases, with 17 bases spanning the gap. CDR1 is SNHLY and CDR2 is FYNNEI in the germline V gene. The CDR3 runs 15 residues. The CDR3 protein is CASSEEFLMRDEQFF. CDR3 coding DNA: TGTGCCAGCAGTGAAGAATTTCTAATGCGGGACGAGCAGTTCTTC.

CDR3 residues: CASSQGFSQEQYF. In DNA form, the CDR3 reads TGCGCCAGCAGCCAAGGATTTTCGCAAGAGCAGTACTTC. This rearrangement joins TRBV4-3 to TRBJ2-7, with D unresolved. V lost 1 base to trimming and J lost 7 bases, with 11 bases between them. The CDR3 runs 13 residues. From germline, CDR1 is LGHNA and CDR2 YSLEER.

This clonotype was found many times. This chain links TRBV18 with TRBJ1-1; 9 bases line up with TRBD1. Germline-derived CDR1 and CDR2 are KGHSH and LQKENI. The CDR3 is made up of 14 amino acids. V gave up 5 bases and J gave up 6 bases; unmatched junction bases: 7. In DNA form, the CDR3 reads TGTGCCAGCTCAGCCGACAGGGGGATTGCTGAAGCTTTCTTT. This encodes CASSADRGIAEAFF.

This clonotype was picked up a small number of times. The chain recombines TRBV3-1 with TRBJ1-4, with D tentatively TRBD1 (6 bases). Deletions cut 0 bases from V and 5 bases from J, with 16 bases between. From germline, CDR1 is LGHDT and CDR2 YNNKEL (reference sequence). CDR3 size: 17 residues. CDR3 residues: CASSQEVPGTSNEKLFF. CDR3 nucleotide sequence: TGTGCCAGCAGCCAAGAAGTCCCCGGGACATCGAATGAAAAACTGTTTTTT. Full variable domain (missing parts from reference TRBV3-1 and TRBJ1-4): DTAVSQTPKYLVTQMGNDKSIKCEQNLGHDTMYWYKQDSKKFLKIMFSYNNKELIINETVPNRFSPKSPDKAHLNLHINSLELGDSAVYFCASSQEVPGTSNEKLFFGSGTQLSVL.

V gene TRBV28 combines with J gene TRBJ2-7; D is perhaps TRBD2 (5 bases). Germline assignment: CDR1 MDHEN and CDR2 SYDVKM. V was trimmed by 6 bases and J by 9 bases, leaving 15 bases between them. The CDR3 is made up of 12 amino acids. The CDR3 loop is CASRPPGFGQYF. In nucleotides, the CDR3 is TGTGCCAGCAGGCCTCCGGGATTCGGGCAGTACTTC.

The chain has TRBV5-1 and TRBJ2-7, with TRBD1 matching over 10 bases. CDR3 length: 16 residues. Germline CDR1 SGHRS, CDR2 YFSETQ. The J segment lost 2 bases and the V segment lost 3 bases, leaving 8 bases of the junction unmatched. CDR3 in amino acids: CASSSAHGQGAYEQYF. CDR3 nucleotide sequence: TGCGCCAGCAGCTCCGCTCACGGACAGGGGGCCTACGAGCAGTACTTC. Drawing the rest from reference TRBV5-1 and TRBJ2-7, the complete variable domain is KAGVTQTPRYLIKTRGQQVTLSCSPISGHRSVSWYQQTPGQGLQFLFEYFSETQRNKGNFPGRFSGRQFSNSRSEMNVSTLELGDSALYLCASSSAHGQGAYEQYFGPGTRLTVT.

CDR3 bases: TGCACCGCGAGGGGGAGTGACGGCACTGAAGCTTTCTTT. This encodes CTARGSDGTEAFF. This rearrangement joins TRBV29-1 to TRBJ1-1, with a tentative D call TRBD1 (6 bases). Per the germline V gene, CDR1 is SQVTM and CDR2 is ANQGSEA. The length of the CDR3 is 13 residues.

This clonotype showed up many times. The V call is TRBV7-3, the J call TRBJ2-1, with 9 bases fitting TRBD2. Per the germline V gene, CDR1 is SGHTA and CDR2 is FQGTGA. V gave up 5 bases and J gave up 9 bases; unmatched junction bases: 17. The length of the CDR3 is 17 residues. The CDR3 here is CASSQRGRGLAGAEQFF. The CDR3 DNA follows: TGTGCCAGCAGCCAAAGGGGTAGGGGACTAGCTGGTGCTGAGCAGTTCTTC.

The chain is built from TRBV6-1 and TRBJ2-4, with TRBD1 identical over 7 bases. J was trimmed by 8 bases and V by 5 bases; bases with no gene match: 9. The CDR3 length is 14 residues. CDR1 and CDR2 (germline): MNHNS, SASEGT. The CDR3 DNA sequence: TGTGCCAGCAGTCAGACAGGGTCGAGGGACATTCAGTACTTC. Its translation is CASSQTGSRDIQYF.

To note about this clonotype: A much larger clone differs by one base, so this may be a read error. V usage is TRBV2 and J usage is TRBJ2-1, with 11 bases matching TRBD2. The CDR3 runs to 15 residues. CDR1 is SNHLY and CDR2 is FYNNEI in the germline V gene. DNA for the CDR3: TGTGCCACCAGTGATTCACTAGCGGGAGTGTACGAGCAGTTCTTC. This codes for CATSDSLAGVYEQFF.